These 10 T cell receptor beta chains originate from one sample sequenced in a study of blood T cell repertoires in COVID-19 (dated by TCRdb to the early 2020s). The library was made by the immunoSEQ multiplex PCR assay. The table comes from immuneACCESS by way of TCRdb, which keeps in-frame sequences with V and J called. Part of the clones is missing from these tables; in studies checked, under half for an unresolved V gene and the rest for unknown reasons. For this sample the table gives 150,000 to 200,000 clones, of which approximately 90% were detected only once. Clones ranked in the top ten supply around 4.8% of the sample. Sequences were obtained from peripheral blood. These receptors were obtained from a human donor in a cohort sampled during active COVID-19.

The chain recombines TRBV5-1 with TRBJ2-3; D may be TRBD2 (6 bases). V was cut by 6 bases and J by 5 bases, with 22 bases left in between. The CDR3 has 16 residues. Germline lookup yields CDR1 SGHRS and CDR2 YFSETQ. The CDR3: CASNIRLVSSVDTQYF. The CDR3 bases are TGCGCCAGCAACATACGACTAGTATCTTCGGTAGATACGCAGTATTTT. Filled out from reference TRBV5-1 and TRBJ2-3, the complete variable domain reads KAGVTQTPRYLIKTRGQQVTLSCSPISGHRSVSWYQQTPGQGLQFLFEYFSETQRNKGNFPGRFSGRQFSNSRSEMNVSTLELGDSALYLCASNIRLVSSVDTQYFGPGTRLTVL.

V usage is TRBV3-1 (or the pseudogene TRBV3-2) and J usage is TRBJ2-2; 10 bases line up with TRBD2. In germline, CDR1 is LGHDT, CDR2 YNNKEL (reference sequence). The CDR3 extends over 16 amino acids. V lost 5 bases to trimming and J lost 0 bases; unmatched junction nucleotides: 3. This CDR3 is CASSSGLAANTGELFF. CDR3 nucleotide sequence: TGTGCCAGCAGCTCCGGACTAGCGGCGAACACCGGGGAGCTGTTTTTT.

The chain combines TRBV18 with TRBJ2-2; perhaps TRBD2 as D (5 bases). The CDR3 contains 13 residues. The V gene's germline CDR1 is KGHSH and CDR2 LQKENI. Trimming pared 2 bases from V and 4 bases from J, leaving 5 bases between. The chain's CDR3 is CASSPGLTGELFF. In DNA form, the CDR3 reads TGTGCCAGCTCACCAGGACTCACCGGGGAGCTGTTTTTT.

The genes are TRBV9 and TRBJ1-5; no reliable D call. The CDR3 totals 13 residues. Trimming shortened V by 0 bases and J by 4 bases, and 5 bases separated the two germline ends. The germline V gene encodes CDR1 SGDLS and CDR2 YYNGEE. DNA of the CDR3: TGTGCCAGCAGCGTAGCCCCGAATCAGCCCCAGCATTTT. It codes for CASSVAPNQPQHF.

The count of this clone is one. The V gene is TRBV3-1 (or the pseudogene TRBV3-2), the J gene TRBJ1-1; TRBD1 might be the D (5 bases). The CDR3 consists of 17 residues. Trimming stripped 1 base from V and 2 bases from J, with 17 bases between. CDR1 LGHDT and CDR2 YNNKEL come from the germline V gene (reference sequence). DNA of the CDR3: TGTGCCAGCAGCCAAGTAACCTCGCCTCAGGGCAACACTGAAGCTTTCTTT. Its protein is CASSQVTSPQGNTEAFF.

This chain connects TRBV3-1 (or the pseudogene TRBV3-2) to TRBJ2-2, with a tentative D call TRBD1 (5 bases). This CDR3 comprises 15 residues. V was cut by 4 bases and J by 1 base, with 10 bases left in between. Germline-derived CDR1 and CDR2 are LGHDT and YNNKEL (reference sequence). CDR3 residues: CASSLRQQNTGELFF. In DNA form, the CDR3 reads TGTGCCAGCAGCCTTAGACAGCAGAACACCGGGGAGCTGTTTTTT.

The chain is built from TRBV19 and TRBJ1-3; D unclear. The length of the CDR3 is 14 residues. V was clipped by 4 bases and J by 3 bases, with 10 bases between them. CDR1 LNHDA and CDR2 SQIVND come from the germline V gene (reference sequence). CDR3 nucleotides: TGTGCCAGTAGTAGGAGGACTAATGGAAACACCATATATTTT. Encoded protein: CASSRRTNGNTIYF.

V gene TRBV5-5 combines with J gene TRBJ1-5; D is unresolved. The ends were cut back, 1 base at V and 3 bases at J, with 8 bases in the middle. This CDR3 is 14 amino acids long. Per germline, CDR1 SGHKS and CDR2 YYEKEE (reference sequence). CDR3 in DNA: TGTGCCAGCAGCTTGTTCGGTGACAATCAGCCCCAGCATTTT. This sequence encodes CASSLFGDNQPQHF.

This chain joins TRBV6-5 and TRBJ2-2; perhaps TRBD1 as D (6 bases). This CDR3 comprises 15 residues. V was trimmed by 3 bases and J by 4 bases, leaving 12 bases between them. Germline loops: CDR1 MNHEY, CDR2 SVGAGI. CDR3 amino acids: CASSYNRELTGELFF. CDR3 nucleotides: TGTGCCAGCAGTTATAACAGGGAACTCACCGGGGAGCTGTTTTTT.

The rearrangement joins TRBV7-2 to TRBJ1-6; 7 bases match TRBD1. The germline V gene encodes CDR1 SGHTA and CDR2 FQGNSA. The CDR3 covers 16 residues. Unmatched junction bases numbered 10, after V lost 2 bases and J lost 9 bases. The CDR3 loop is CASSLLVQGSGSPLHF. The CDR3 DNA sequence: TGTGCCAGCAGCTTATTGGTACAGGGGTCGGGTTCACCCCTCCACTTT.